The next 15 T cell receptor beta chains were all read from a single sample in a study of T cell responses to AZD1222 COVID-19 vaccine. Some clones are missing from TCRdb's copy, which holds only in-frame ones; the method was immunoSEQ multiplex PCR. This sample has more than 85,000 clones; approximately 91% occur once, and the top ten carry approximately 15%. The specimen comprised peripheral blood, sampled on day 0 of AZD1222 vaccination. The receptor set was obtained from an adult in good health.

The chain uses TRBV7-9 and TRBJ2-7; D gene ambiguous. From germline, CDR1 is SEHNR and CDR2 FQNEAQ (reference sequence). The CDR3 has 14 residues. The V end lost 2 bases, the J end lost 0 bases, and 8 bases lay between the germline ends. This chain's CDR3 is CASSLNRISYEQYF. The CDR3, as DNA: TGTGCCAGCAGCTTAAACAGAATCTCCTACGAGCAGTACTTC.

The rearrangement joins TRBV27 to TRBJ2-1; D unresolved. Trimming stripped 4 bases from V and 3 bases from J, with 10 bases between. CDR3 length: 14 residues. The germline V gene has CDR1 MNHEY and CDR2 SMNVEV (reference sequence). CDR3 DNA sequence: TGTGCCAGCAGTTCCGCGGCCCTCTACAATGAGCAGTTCTTC. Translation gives CASSSAALYNEQFF.

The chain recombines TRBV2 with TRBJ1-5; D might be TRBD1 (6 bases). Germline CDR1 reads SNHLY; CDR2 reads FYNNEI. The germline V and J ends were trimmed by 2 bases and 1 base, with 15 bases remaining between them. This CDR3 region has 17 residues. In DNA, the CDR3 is TGTGCCAGCAGTGAATCCGGGGGGGGCATGAGCAATCAGCCCCAGCATTTT. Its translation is CASSESGGGMSNQPQHF.

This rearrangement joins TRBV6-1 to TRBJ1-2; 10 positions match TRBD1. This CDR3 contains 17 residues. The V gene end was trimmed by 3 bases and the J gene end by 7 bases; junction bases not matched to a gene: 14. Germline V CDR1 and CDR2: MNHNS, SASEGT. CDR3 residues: CASSEGTGDDVILGYTF. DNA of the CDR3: TGTGCCAGCAGTGAGGGGACAGGGGATGATGTGATACTTGGCTACACCTTC.

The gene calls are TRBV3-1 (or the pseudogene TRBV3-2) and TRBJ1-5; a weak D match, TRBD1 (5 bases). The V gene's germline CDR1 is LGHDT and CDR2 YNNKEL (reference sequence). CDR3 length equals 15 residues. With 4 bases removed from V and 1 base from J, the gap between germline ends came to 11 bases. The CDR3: CASSPSGESNQPQHF. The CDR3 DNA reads TGTGCCAGCAGCCCGTCGGGGGAGAGCAATCAGCCCCAGCATTTT.

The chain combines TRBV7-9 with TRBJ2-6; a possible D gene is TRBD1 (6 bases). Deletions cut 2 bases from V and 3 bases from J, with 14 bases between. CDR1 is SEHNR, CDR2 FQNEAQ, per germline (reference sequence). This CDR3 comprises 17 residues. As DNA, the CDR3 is TGTGCCAGCAGCTTATTTCTGGGGGCGAATGGGGCCAACGTCCTGACTTTC. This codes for CASSLFLGANGANVLTF. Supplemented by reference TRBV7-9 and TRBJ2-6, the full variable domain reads DTGVSQNPRHKITKRGQNVTFRCDPISEHNRLYWYRQTLGQGPEFLTYFQNEAQLEKSRLLSDRFSAERPKGSFSTLEIQRTEQGDSAMYLCASSLFLGANGANVLTFGAGSRLTVL.

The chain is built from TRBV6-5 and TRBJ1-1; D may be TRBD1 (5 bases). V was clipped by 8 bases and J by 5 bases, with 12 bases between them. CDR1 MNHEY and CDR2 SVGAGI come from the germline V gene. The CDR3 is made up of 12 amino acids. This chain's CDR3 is CASGALGTEAFF. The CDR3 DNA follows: TGTGCCAGCGGGGCCCTGGGAACTGAAGCTTTCTTT.

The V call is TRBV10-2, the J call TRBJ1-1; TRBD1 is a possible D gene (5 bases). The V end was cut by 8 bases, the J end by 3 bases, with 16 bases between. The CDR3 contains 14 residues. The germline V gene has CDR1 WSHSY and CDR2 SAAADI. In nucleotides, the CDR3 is TGCGCCAGCTTATCGGACATCCTCGACACTGAAGCTTTCTTT. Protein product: CASLSDILDTEAFF.

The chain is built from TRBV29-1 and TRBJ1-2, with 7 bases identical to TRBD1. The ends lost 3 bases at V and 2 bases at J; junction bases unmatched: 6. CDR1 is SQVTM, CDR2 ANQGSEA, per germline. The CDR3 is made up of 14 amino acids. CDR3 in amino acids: CSVEGRTGNYGYTF. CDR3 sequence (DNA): TGCAGCGTTGAGGGCCGGACAGGAAACTATGGCTACACCTTC.

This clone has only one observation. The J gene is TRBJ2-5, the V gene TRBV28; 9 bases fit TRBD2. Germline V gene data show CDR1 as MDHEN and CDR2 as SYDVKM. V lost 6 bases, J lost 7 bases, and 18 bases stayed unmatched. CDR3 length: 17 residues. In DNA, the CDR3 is TGTGCCAGCAGGAACGAAAGGCGGGAGGGCAGTATAGGGACCCAGTACTTC. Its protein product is CASRNERREGSIGTQYF.

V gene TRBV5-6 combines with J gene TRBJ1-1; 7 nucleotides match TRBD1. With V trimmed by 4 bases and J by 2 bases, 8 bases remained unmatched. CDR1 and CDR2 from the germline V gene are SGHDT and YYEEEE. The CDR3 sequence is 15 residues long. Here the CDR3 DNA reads TGTGCCAGCAGCCCGTGGGGACAGTTTAACACTGAAGCTTTCTTT. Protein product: CASSPWGQFNTEAFF.

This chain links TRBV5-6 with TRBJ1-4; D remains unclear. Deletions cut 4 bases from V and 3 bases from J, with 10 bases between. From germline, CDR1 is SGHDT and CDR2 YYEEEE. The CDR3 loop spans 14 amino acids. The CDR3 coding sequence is TGTGCCAGCAGCCGAGGAGGCGCTAATGAAAAACTGTTTTTT. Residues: CASSRGGANEKLFF.

CDR3 in DNA: TGTGCCAGCAGCCCGAAGCGGGGTTACAATGAGCAGTTCTTC. This codes for CASSPKRGYNEQFF. The chain carries TRBV6-5 and TRBJ2-1, with 7 nucleotides matching TRBD2. Germline assignment: CDR1 MNHEY and CDR2 SVGAGI. The V segment lost 6 bases and the J segment 4 bases; nucleotides outside the gene matches: 6. This CDR3 has 14 residues.

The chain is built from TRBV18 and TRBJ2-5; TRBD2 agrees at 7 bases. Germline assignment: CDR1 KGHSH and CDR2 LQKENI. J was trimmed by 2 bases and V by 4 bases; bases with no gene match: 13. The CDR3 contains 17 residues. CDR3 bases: TGTGCCAGCTCACAAAGTGGCGGGGGAGTGACTCAAGAGACCCAGTACTTC. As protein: CASSQSGGGVTQETQYF.

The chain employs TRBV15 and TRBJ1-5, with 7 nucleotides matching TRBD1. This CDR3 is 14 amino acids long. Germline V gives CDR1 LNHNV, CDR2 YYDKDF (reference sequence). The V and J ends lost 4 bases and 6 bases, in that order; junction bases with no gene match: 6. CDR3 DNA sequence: TGTGCCACCAGCACCGACAGGGCGAGTCAGCCCCAGCATTTT. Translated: CATSTDRASQPQHF.